The 27 T cell receptor beta chains below all came from one sample that was sequenced in a study of a mutant IDH1 vaccine in newly diagnosed glioma. Assay: immunoSEQ multiplex PCR; the TCRdb copy retains only in-frame clones and omits some. The data hold over 45,000 clones, with 80% to 95% observed a single time. Time point: baseline, week 1 (first vaccination visit). The treatment is: pre-vaccination baseline after standard-of-care therapy. The sequenced sample was PBMCs, obtained from a glioma patient treated with radiotherapy, temozolomide or both. Receptor source: a man between 45 and 60 years old with glioma.

The chain joins TRBV5-1 to TRBJ2-7, with 7 bases aligning to TRBD2. V was pared by 0 bases and J by 0 bases, with 3 bases of the junction left unmatched. Germline CDR1 and CDR2: SGHRS and YFSETQ. The CDR3 covers 15 residues. CDR3 nucleotide sequence: TGCGCCAGCAGCTTGGATGGCGGGGGCTCCTACGAGCAGTACTTC. As protein: CASSLDGGGSYEQYF.

The chain couples TRBV4-2 to TRBJ1-4; 7 positions agree with TRBD1. Per the germline V gene, CDR1 is LGHNA and CDR2 is YNFKEQ. The CDR3 runs 14 residues. J was trimmed by 5 bases and V by 1 base; bases with no gene match: 1. CDR3: CASSQGDSNEKLFF. The CDR3 nucleotides read TGTGCCAGCAGCCAAGGGGACAGCAATGAAAAACTGTTTTTT.

The rearrangement joins TRBV28 to TRBJ1-1; 8 positions agree with TRBD1. Trimming cost V 5 bases and J 4 bases; bases outside gene matches: 3. CDR3 length equals 13 residues. From germline, CDR1 is MDHEN and CDR2 SYDVKM. CDR3: CASSPQGATEAFF. As DNA, the CDR3 is TGTGCCAGCAGTCCGCAGGGGGCCACTGAAGCTTTCTTT.

This clone was seen only a few times. The rearrangement uses TRBV6-6 and TRBJ2-1; 9 bases agree with TRBD2. The CDR3 has 14 amino acids. Trimming at V came to 6 bases and at J to 8 bases, leaving 8 bases not matched to a gene. CDR1 MNHNY and CDR2 SVGAGI come from the germline V gene (reference sequence). The CDR3 DNA is TGTGCCAGCAGGCGGGAGGGCATGGTGGATGAGCAGTTCTTC. Protein sequence: CASRREGMVDEQFF.

Here the CDR3 DNA reads TGTGCCAGCAGTTTCACAGGGCATGAGCAGTTCTTC. Translated: CASSFTGHEQFF. The chain joins TRBV27 to TRBJ2-1, with TRBD1 as a possible D gene (6 bases). V was clipped by 3 bases and J by 8 bases, with 8 bases between them. The CDR3 runs 12 residues. Per germline, CDR1 MNHEY and CDR2 SMNVEV (reference sequence).

J is TRBJ1-2 and V is TRBV9; tentatively, D is TRBD1 (6 bases). The V end lost 0 bases, the J end lost 3 bases, and 15 bases lay between the germline ends. This CDR3 contains 16 residues. CDR1 SGDLS and CDR2 YYNGEE come from the germline V gene. CDR3 sequence: CASSVGEAGADYGYTF. The CDR3, as DNA: TGTGCCAGCAGCGTAGGTGAGGCAGGGGCGGACTATGGCTACACCTTC.

The count of this clone is one. V usage is TRBV18 and J usage is TRBJ1-2, with D possibly matching TRBD1 (6 bases). The CDR3 length is 14 residues. V dropped 3 bases and J dropped 7 bases, with 15 bases sitting between them. Germline lookup yields CDR1 KGHSH and CDR2 LQKENI. The CDR3 here is CASSPAGASGGYTF. CDR3 nucleotide sequence: TGTGCCAGCTCACCCGCGGGGGCCTCCGGTGGCTACACCTTC.

The chain recombines TRBV27 with TRBJ1-1, with D uncertain. CDR1 is MNHEY and CDR2 is SMNVEV in the germline V gene (reference sequence). The CDR3 length is 14 residues. V was cut by 2 bases and J by 1 base, with 8 bases left in between. In DNA, the CDR3 is TGTGCCAGCAGTTTAGTGCGGTGGAACACTGAAGCTTTCTTT. Translation gives CASSLVRWNTEAFF.

V gene TRBV28 combines with J gene TRBJ2-4; D may be TRBD1 (6 bases). The length of the CDR3 is 16 residues. Deletions cut 6 bases from V and 5 bases from J, with 20 bases between. Germline-derived CDR1 and CDR2 are MDHEN and SYDVKM. The DNA for the CDR3 is TGTGCCAGCAGACGAGGGACAAGGACGGGCCAAAACATTCAGTACTTC. Translating gives CASRRGTRTGQNIQYF.

The chain is built from TRBV10-3 and TRBJ2-7; D gene uncertain. Trimming stripped 2 bases from V and 2 bases from J, with 4 bases between. Germline V gives CDR1 ENHRY, CDR2 SYGVKD. The CDR3 is 12 residues long. In nucleotides, the CDR3 is TGTGCCATCAGTGAGATAACCTACGAGCAGTACTTC. It specifies CAISEITYEQYF.

The rearrangement uses TRBV27 and TRBJ1-2; D is undetermined. V lost 4 bases, J lost 8 bases, and 11 bases lay in between. The CDR3 is 12 residues long. Germline CDR1 is MNHEY and CDR2 is SMNVEV (reference sequence). The CDR3, as DNA: TGTGCCAGCAGTTCCACCCGGAGGGGCTACACCTTC. Translating gives CASSSTRRGYTF.

The rearrangement joins TRBV9 to TRBJ1-1, with 9 bases fitting TRBD1. The CDR3 loop spans 15 amino acids. J was trimmed by 3 bases and V by 3 bases; bases with no gene match: 6. Germline V gene data show CDR1 as SGDLS and CDR2 as YYNGEE. CDR3 amino acids: CASSAEGQGDTEAFF. The CDR3 nucleotides are TGTGCCAGCAGCGCCGAGGGACAGGGTGACACTGAAGCTTTCTTT.

The chain links TRBV29-1 to TRBJ2-3; perhaps TRBD2 as D (6 bases). Germline CDR1 and CDR2: SQVTM and ANQGSEA. The V gene lost 7 bases and the J gene lost 2 bases, with 19 bases spanning the gap. The CDR3 sequence is 15 residues long. The CDR3 spells CSASAAGTPTDTQYF. The CDR3 coding sequence is TGCAGCGCATCTGCGGCGGGGACTCCCACAGATACGCAGTATTTT.

The V call is TRBV30, the J call TRBJ2-5, with D perhaps matching TRBD2 (6 bases). The J call could be wrong; TRBJ2-7 is a better fit for the DNA end. The germline V gene has CDR1 GTSNPN and CDR2 SVGIG (reference sequence). The CDR3 sequence is 14 residues long. The CDR3: CAWSRGGRSNEQYF. In DNA form, the CDR3 reads TGTGCCTGGAGCCGTGGGGGGAGAAGTAACGAGCAGTACTTC.

The V gene is TRBV4-3, the J gene TRBJ1-5; a possible D gene is TRBD1 (5 bases). The CDR3 spans 17 residues. Trimming removed 0 bases at V and 0 bases at J, with 12 bases between. In germline, CDR1 is LGHNA, CDR2 YSLEER. The CDR3 DNA reads TGCGCCAGCAGCCAAGATCCTCAGGGTTATAGCAATCAGCCCCAGCATTTT. This sequence encodes CASSQDPQGYSNQPQHF.

This clone was seen more than once but under ten times. The V call is TRBV7-9, the J call TRBJ1-4; D gene unclear. In germline, CDR1 is SEHNR, CDR2 FQNEAQ (reference sequence). V shed 3 bases and J shed 2 bases, with 13 bases lying between them. The CDR3 runs 16 residues. CDR3 in DNA: TGTGCCAGCAGCTTCGGGGATCTCGGCACTAATGAAAAACTGTTTTTT. This translates into CASSFGDLGTNEKLFF.

Here the CDR3 DNA reads TGTGCCAGCAGCTCCTCCCTAGGACAGGACAATCAGCCCCAGCATTTT. This translates into CASSSSLGQDNQPQHF. The chain has TRBV7-9 and TRBJ1-5, with 7 bases that match TRBD1. Per the germline V gene, CDR1 is SEHNR and CDR2 is FQNEAQ (reference sequence). V was pared by 4 bases and J by 3 bases, with 9 bases of the junction left unmatched. This CDR3 comprises 16 residues.

CDR3 sequence: CASSSLGTAQETQYF. CDR3 sequence (DNA): TGTGCCAGCAGTTCTCTCGGGACGGCGCAAGAGACCCAGTACTTC. This rearrangement joins TRBV6-5 to TRBJ2-5; D possibly uses TRBD1 or TRBD2 (5 bases each). The CDR3 has 15 residues. Per germline, CDR1 MNHEY and CDR2 SVGAGI. V shed 4 bases and J shed 2 bases, with 14 bases lying between them.

The chain is built from TRBV14 and TRBJ1-2; D not resolved. There are 15 residues in the CDR3. Germline lookup yields CDR1 SGHDN and CDR2 FVKESK. Trimming cost V 0 bases and J 2 bases, with 10 bases left between them. The CDR3 DNA reads TGTGCCAGCAGCCAAGATCTTACGGGAAACTATGGCTACACCTTC. This translates into CASSQDLTGNYGYTF.

The chain combines TRBV11-2 with TRBJ2-7; D gene ambiguous. This CDR3 spans 14 amino acids. Deletions cut 3 bases from V and 1 base from J, with 10 bases between. Germline CDR1 SGHAT, CDR2 FQNNGV. The CDR3 sequence is CASSFLSSSYEQYF. CDR3 nucleotides: TGTGCCAGCAGCTTTCTCTCCAGTTCCTACGAGCAGTACTTC.

The V and J genes are TRBV4-1 and TRBJ1-2, with a possible D match to TRBD1 (6 bases). V dropped 5 bases and J dropped 2 bases, with 12 bases sitting between them. The CDR3 runs to 14 residues. The germline V gene has CDR1 MGHRA and CDR2 YSYEKL. DNA for the CDR3: TGCGCCAGCAGCACTATTGGACAGAACTATGGCTACACCTTC. It specifies CASSTIGQNYGYTF.

This clone occurred a few times. This chain uses TRBV30 with TRBJ1-1; D unclear. Germline CDR1 GTSNPN, CDR2 SVGIG (reference sequence). The CDR3 has 10 amino acids. Trimming cost V 7 bases and J 7 bases, with 10 bases left between them. Here the CDR3 DNA reads TGTGCCTTCGGACGGCGTGAAGCTTTCTTT. Translated, it gives CAFGRREAFF.

The chain employs TRBV2 and TRBJ2-3; maybe TRBD1 (5 bases). CDR1 and CDR2 (germline): SNHLY, FYNNEI. The CDR3 consists of 11 residues. The V and J ends lost 5 bases and 8 bases respectively, with 8 bases between them. The CDR3 nucleotides are TGTGCCAGCAGTCGTAGGGGTACGCAGTATTTT. It specifies CASSRRGTQYF.

This clone was observed a single time. The rearrangement uses TRBV7-3 and TRBJ2-3; 11 bases line up with TRBD2. CDR3 length: 21 residues. V dropped 0 bases and J dropped 5; count of bases not matched to a gene: 19. Germline V gene lookup returns CDR1 SGHTA and CDR2 FQGTGA. The CDR3: CASSLTDNTSVAGGPRDTQYF. CDR3 nucleotide sequence: TGTGCCAGCAGCTTAACGGATAACACCTCGGTAGCGGGAGGGCCCCGAGATACGCAGTATTTT.

The chain carries TRBV5-1 and TRBJ1-3; 7 positions agree with TRBD1. V lost 4 bases, J lost 7 bases, and 11 bases stayed unmatched. Germline CDR1 reads SGHRS; CDR2 reads YFSETQ. The CDR3 is made up of 15 amino acids. The CDR3 is CASSITQGIENTIYF. CDR3 nucleotides: TGCGCCAGCAGCATCACACAGGGGATTGAGAACACCATATATTTT.

This clone showed up just once. The CDR3 DNA sequence: TGTGCCAGCAGCACAAGACAGGGGAACACCGGGGAGCTGTTTTTT. Protein sequence: CASSTRQGNTGELFF. The V gene is TRBV9, the J gene TRBJ2-2; 7 bases line up with TRBD1. With 4 bases clipped from V and 1 base from J, the junction kept 4 bases outside the gene matches. CDR1 is SGDLS and CDR2 is YYNGEE in the germline V gene. The CDR3 has 15 residues.

V usage is TRBV28 and J usage is TRBJ2-6; D is unclear. The CDR3 sequence is 13 residues long. Looked up from germline, CDR1 is MDHEN and CDR2 is SYDVKM. The V end was cut by 10 bases, the J end by 4 bases, with 11 bases between. The CDR3: CATDVAGANVLTF. CDR3 sequence (DNA): TGTGCCACCGACGTGGCCGGGGCCAACGTCCTGACTTTC. The full variable domain, rest sourced from reference TRBV28 and TRBJ2-6, is DVKVTQSSRYLVKRTGEKVFLECVQDMDHENMFWYRQDPGLGLRLIYFSYDVKMKEKGDIPEGYSVSREKKERFSLILESASTNQTSMYLCATDVAGANVLTFGAGSRLTVL.